This record covers a single T cell receptor (beta chain). At one of its ends the junction is not consistent with the germline gene, which may arise from a read error. The repertoire was sequenced with immunoSEQ multiplex PCR; TCRdb's copy has only in-frame clones and lacks some. This sample carries 130,000 or so clones, under 90% of them seen once, and the ten largest clones take 2.4%. Germline CDR1 is MNHEY and CDR2 is SMNVEV (reference sequence). This CDR3 comprises 14 residues. This entry belongs to a study of blood T cell repertoires in COVID-19. Clinical history reported by participants formed the basis on which cohorts were assigned.

The V and J genes are TRBV27 and TRBJ1-4; D call uncertain. Sequenced input: PBMCs or T cells enriched from blood (not recorded which). This TCR came from a middle-aged man with acute COVID-19. The CDR3 is CASRVGATNKKLFF. The CDR3 DNA sequence: TGTGCCAGTAGGGTGGGAGCAACTAATAAAAAACTGTTTTTT.